This T cell receptor beta chain was recorded in a study of blood T cell repertoires in COVID-19 (dated by TCRdb to the early 2020s). Some background on the complete study: Collaborator samples came from the United States, Italy and Spain and covered acute and convalescent phases of COVID-19. Subjects who had been exposed to COVID-19, were actively infected with it, or had recovered from it provided the deeply sampled blood TCRbeta repertoires that made up the dataset. Where available, HLA class I and class II types were obtained from metadata supplied by the sample provider rather than from assay-based typing. The repertoires were made available in a free public database intended to serve as a resource for research on the immune response to SARS-CoV-2. The prospective study material was composed of cDNA or gDNA derived from T cells, B-cell-depleted T cells, or PBMCs. Samples came from the ongoing ImmuneRACE study (first 160 participants) plus 1,254 subjects from 6 global collaborators. Nearly every sample came with metadata listing a de-identified subject ID, COVID-19 status, age in years and sex.

Collaborating institutions collected whole blood in K2EDTA tubes following their own protocols. Collaborator samples were shipped for TCRbeta analysis as frozen whole blood, isolated PBMCs, or DNA extracted from either sample type. The paper as a whole reports these results and caveats: The amount of clinical and demographic metadata varied by source and participant and was provided uncurated.

TCRbeta CDR3 regions were amplified from genomic DNA using the immunoSEQ Assay, a bias-controlled multiplex PCR. The published analysis was carried out like this. The number of nucleated cells in each sample was estimated from the amplification of reference gene primers within the assay. Sequence reads were collapsed and filtered to measure the absolute abundance of every unique TCRbeta CDR3 rearrangement. Productive Simpson clonality was computed per sample as the square root of Simpson's diversity index over productive rearrangements. TCRdb retrieved this table from immuneACCESS and kept in-frame rearrangements only. Not all clones are present; in checked studies, unresolved V genes account for under half, and no reason is known for the remainder. Clone size and the V and J calls come from that table; the DNA yielded D and trimming. A total of 100,000 to 150,000 clones appear in this sample, 84% of them only once. 10% to 15% of the sample goes to the ten largest clones.

This clone is a singleton in its sample. The antigen it binds to is not known. It has no much larger one-base neighbor in the sample; base qualities were not kept. CDR3 length: 11 amino acids, cysteine to phenylalanine. CDR3 DNA only is kept here, 33 bases in frame from base 1. Trimming removed 6 bases from V and 6 bases from J, leaving 5 bases between the germline ends. CDR1 is given as SNHLY and CDR2 as FYNNEI, both from the germline V gene. The material sequenced was peripheral blood. The sequence was obtained from a woman aged 55 to 70 with acute or convalescent COVID-19. The chain joins TRBV2 to TRBJ1-4; confidence is insufficient to name the D gene. The CDR3 reads CASSGYEKLFF. The DNA sequence is TGTGCCAGCAGCGGTTATGAAAAACTGTTTTTT.